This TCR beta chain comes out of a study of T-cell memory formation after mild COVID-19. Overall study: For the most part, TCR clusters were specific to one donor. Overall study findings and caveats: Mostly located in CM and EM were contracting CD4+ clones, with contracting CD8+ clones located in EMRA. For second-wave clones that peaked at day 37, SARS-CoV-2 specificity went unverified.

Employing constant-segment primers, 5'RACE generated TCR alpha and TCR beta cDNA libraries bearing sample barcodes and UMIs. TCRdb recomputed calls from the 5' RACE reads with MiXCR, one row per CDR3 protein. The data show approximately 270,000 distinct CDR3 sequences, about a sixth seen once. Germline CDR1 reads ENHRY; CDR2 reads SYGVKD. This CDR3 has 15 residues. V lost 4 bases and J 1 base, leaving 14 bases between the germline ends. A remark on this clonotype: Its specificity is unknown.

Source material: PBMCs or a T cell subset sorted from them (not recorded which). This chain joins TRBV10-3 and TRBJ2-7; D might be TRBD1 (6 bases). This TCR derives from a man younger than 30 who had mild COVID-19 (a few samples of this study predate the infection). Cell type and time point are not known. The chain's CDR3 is CAISVSGQGSYEQYF. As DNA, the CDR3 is TGTGCCATCAGTGTCTCGGGGCAGGGGTCCTACGAGCAGTACTTC.